The entry below describes one T cell receptor beta chain. TCRdb independently ran MiXCR on the RT-PCR reads; one entry per CDR3 protein. The table lists approximately 310,000 distinct CDR3 sequences, less than 25% of them singletons. Germline values: CDR1 MNHEY, CDR2 SVGEGT. The germline V and J ends were trimmed by 2 bases and 5 bases, with 12 bases remaining between them. The CDR3 contains 14 residues. These data are taken from a study of response to subunit inactivated influenza vaccine. The chain recombines TRBV6-2 or TRBV6-3 with TRBJ1-1; no definite D call. The sequences come from PBMCs from blood, collected less than 22 months after vaccination. The sequence derives from a man aged 50 to 69 who received an inactivated influenza vaccine. The CDR3 DNA reads as TGTGCCAGCAGTTACATGGCGTCTGGGACTGAAGCTTTCTTT. Protein: CASSYMASGTEAFF.